A selection of T cell receptor beta chains follows, all from one sample in a study of cytomegalovirus exposure and HLA in healthy donors. The assay was immunoSEQ multiplex PCR, and TCRdb's table has in-frame clones only and misses some. The sample has 90,000 to 120,000 clones, 79% seen once. The sequenced material came from PBMCs. The source is a female donor in good health and CMV-seropositive. The CDR3 runs from the conserved cysteine through the conserved F or W. Fields, in order: D gene, J gene, clone size, V gene, CDR3 DNA, CDR3 protein. D genes are given only for firm matches. Part of the rows lack a size; the others show once, few, many or a class for expanded clones.

NA TRBJ2-5 NA TRBV6-5 TGTGCCAGCAGTTACTCCCCCGCAGGTCTGGAGACCCAGTACTTC CASSYSPAGLETQYF
NA TRBJ2-1 NA TRBV6-5 TGTGCCAGCATGGGAGGCGGTGAGCAGTTCTTC CASMGGGEQFF
NA TRBJ2-7 once TRBV5-1 TGCGCCAGCAGCCCACAACCCGTCTACGAGCAGTACTTC CASSPQPVYEQYF
NA TRBJ2-5 NA TRBV9 TGTGCCAGCAGCGTAGATTCCCTGGAGACCCAGTACTTC CASSVDSLETQYF
TRBD1 TRBJ1-6 NA TRBV6-6 TGTGCCAGCAGTTACGACGGACAGGGGGATTCACCCCTCCACTTT CASSYDGQGDSPLHF
TRBD1 TRBJ2-7 once TRBV2 TGTGCCAGCAGTCCAAGGACAGGGGGCGGCGAGCAGTACTTC CASSPRTGGGEQYF
TRBD2 TRBJ2-7 NA TRBV2 TGTGCCAGCAGTGAAGAACTAGCGGGGACCTCCTACGAGCAGTACTTC CASSEELAGTSYEQYF
NA TRBJ2-2 NA TRBV10-1 TGCGCCAGCAGTGACGGGCGGGACGCCGGGGAGCTGTTTTTT CASSDGRDAGELFF
TRBD2 TRBJ2-5 few TRBV6-1 TGTGCCAGCAGTTCCCTAGCGGGGGGACAAGAGACCCAGTACTTC CASSSLAGGQETQYF
NA TRBJ1-1 NA TRBV7-2 TGTGCCAGCAGCTCCCGACTTGGTACTGAAGCTTTCTTT CASSSRLGTEAFF
TRBD2 TRBJ2-3 NA TRBV11-2 TGTGCCAGCAGCCGGGGGGGGACACCCATGGATACGCAGTATTTT CASSRGGTPMDTQYF
NA TRBJ2-1 once TRBV12-5 TGTGCTAGTGGTTTGAGGGACTCACTTAGCTCCTACAATGAGCAGTTCTTC CASGLRDSLSSYNEQFF
NA TRBJ1-1 NA TRBV11-2 TGTGCCAGCAGCTCGCCCAGGAATATTAACACTGAAGCTTTCTTT CASSSPRNINTEAFF
NA TRBJ1-1 NA TRBV19 TGTGCCAGTACCAAACTCGCGAACACTGAAGCTTTCTTT CASTKLANTEAFF
TRBD2 TRBJ2-1 NA TRBV2 TGTGCCAGCAGTCGGACTAGCGGTTCCTACAATGAGCAGTTCTTC CASSRTSGSYNEQFF
TRBD1 TRBJ2-3 NA TRBV5-4 TGTGCCAGCAGCCCGGGTACAGGGGGGAGAAGCACAGATACGCAGTATTTT CASSPGTGGRSTDTQYF
NA TRBJ2-5 NA TRBV13 TGTGCCAGCAGCTCGAGGGGGGGGACCCAGTACTTC CASSSRGGTQYF
TRBD2 TRBJ2-7 few TRBV7-8 TGTGCCAGCAGCTTACTAGCGGGTCCCTACGAGCAGTACTTC CASSLLAGPYEQYF
TRBD1 TRBJ1-2 NA TRBV29-1 TGCAGCGTTCAGACGGACAGGGAGAACTATGGCTACACCTTC CSVQTDRENYGYTF
NA TRBJ1-4 NA TRBV5-5 TGTGCCAGCAGCCCCGGACGGGGGGTTGGTGAAAAACTGTTTTTT CASSPGRGVGEKLFF
NA TRBJ2-3 few TRBV4-1 TGCGCCAGCAGCCAAGATATGGCAGGTCTCCGCACAGATACGCAGTATTTT CASSQDMAGLRTDTQYF
TRBD2 TRBJ2-2 NA TRBV27 TGTGCCAGCAGTTCCGTTGGGGAGGGTAGCGGGAGATCCGGGGAGCTGTTTTTT CASSSVGEGSGRSGELFF
TRBD2 TRBJ2-7 NA TRBV5-6 TGTGCCAGCAGCGGCTGGGCGGGACTAGCGGGTTACGAGCAGTACTTC CASSGWAGLAGYEQYF
NA TRBJ2-7 NA TRBV18 TGTGCCAGCTCACTCCAGGTCTCCTACGAGCAGTACTTC CASSLQVSYEQYF
NA TRBJ2-7 NA TRBV7-9 TGTGCCAGCAGCCTCGGACTGGCCGACGAGCAGTACTTC CASSLGLADEQYF
TRBD1 TRBJ1-5 NA TRBV7-8 TGTGCCAGCAGCAAAGGCGGACAGGGAGGTCGGCCCCAGCATTTT CASSKGGQGGRPQHF
TRBD2 TRBJ2-3 NA TRBV7-2 TGTGCCAGCAGCGCCGGACTAGCGGGGTCCGGGGATACGCAGTATTTT CASSAGLAGSGDTQYF
NA TRBJ2-1 NA TRBV19 TGTGCCAGTAGCACGACCGGGACATGGGGGAATGAGCAGTTCTTC CASSTTGTWGNEQFF
TRBD2 TRBJ2-1 NA TRBV5-4 TGTGCCAGCAGCCTGAGGTCCCTAGCGGGGGTCTACAATGAGCAGTTCTTC CASSLRSLAGVYNEQFF
NA TRBJ2-5 NA TRBV7-8 TGTGCCAGCAGCTTAGGCCAGGGACAAGAGACCCAGTACTTC CASSLGQGQETQYF
NA TRBJ2-6 once TRBV6-6 TGTGCCAGCAGCTACCTGGGTTCTGGGGCCAACGGCCTGACTTTC CASSYLGSGANGLTF
TRBD1 TRBJ1-2 NA TRBV4-2 TGTGCCAGCAGCCGAGAACCGGGACAGGGGGCCTCCGGTCCCTTGCTTGGCTACACCTTC CASSREPGQGASGPLLGYTF
NA TRBJ2-1 NA TRBV11-2 TGTGCCAGCAGCTTAGCAGGCCAGCATGAGCAGTTCTTC CASSLAGQHEQFF
NA TRBJ1-1 NA TRBV5-4 TGTGCCAGCAGCACGTTACAGGGACACTCTGAAGCTTTCTTT CASSTLQGHSEAFF
NA TRBJ2-7 few TRBV4-3 TGCGCCAGCAGCCTGAGCCGGACAGCTGCCTACGAGCAGTACTTC CASSLSRTAAYEQYF
TRBD2 TRBJ2-2 NA TRBV19 TGTGCCAGTAGTACCCGGACTAGCGGGGGAACCGGGGAGCTGTTTTTT CASSTRTSGGTGELFF
TRBD1 TRBJ2-7 NA TRBV30 TGTGCCTGGAAAAAGACAGGGGGCTCCTACGAGCAGTACTTC CAWKKTGGSYEQYF
TRBD1 TRBJ2-7 once TRBV30 TGTGCCGCAAGACAGGGAACCTACGAGCAGTACTTC CAARQGTYEQYF
NA TRBJ2-7 few TRBV6-6 TGTGCCAGCAGTTACTCGGCGGTGGCCTACGAGCAGTACTTC CASSYSAVAYEQYF
NA TRBJ1-1 few TRBV7-9 TGTGCCAGCAGCTTATCAGACCGGGTTGAAGCTTTCTTT CASSLSDRVEAFF
NA TRBJ1-1 NA TRBV18 TGTGCCAGCTCACGCGCAAAGAACACTGAAGCTTTCTTT CASSRAKNTEAFF
TRBD1 TRBJ2-7 NA TRBV2 TGTGCCAGCAGCCCCGGACAGGGCGGGACCTACGAGCAGTACTTC CASSPGQGGTYEQYF
NA TRBJ2-3 NA TRBV5-1 TGCGCCAGCAGCTTGGTAGTGCCCCCTAGCACAGATACGCAGTATTTT CASSLVVPPSTDTQYF
NA TRBJ1-1 NA TRBV30 TGTGCCTGGAGCCTGACAGGTTCGACTGAAGCTTTCTTT CAWSLTGSTEAFF
TRBD1 TRBJ1-2 NA TRBV18 TGTGCCAGCACCCTGGGACAGGGCGAATATGGCTACACCTTC CASTLGQGEYGYTF
TRBD1 TRBJ2-7 few TRBV2 TGTGCCAGCAGCTTACAGGGGGGCGAGCAGTACTTC CASSLQGGEQYF
TRBD1 TRBJ2-7 NA TRBV10-3 TGTGCCATCAGTGGGGGACAGGGGGCCCACGAGCAGTACTTC CAISGGQGAHEQYF
NA TRBJ1-2 NA TRBV7-2 TGTGCCAGCAGCCCCCGGTACGTGGGCTACACCTTC CASSPRYVGYTF
TRBD2 TRBJ2-3 NA TRBV5-1 TGCGCCAGCAGCTTGGCGCGGACTAGCGGGTTCACAGATACGCAGTATTTT CASSLARTSGFTDTQYF
NA TRBJ2-3 NA TRBV13 TGTGCCAGCAGCTTAGGAGCGGAGCTCTACACAGATACGCAGTATTTT CASSLGAELYTDTQYF
TRBD1 TRBJ1-6 once TRBV7-9 TGTTCCAGCAGCTCCGGGGCAGGGGGGCTGTATAATTCACCCCTCCACTTT CSSSSGAGGLYNSPLHF
NA TRBJ2-3 NA TRBV6-5 TGTGCCAGCAGTTCATCAGATACGCAGTATTTT CASSSSDTQYF